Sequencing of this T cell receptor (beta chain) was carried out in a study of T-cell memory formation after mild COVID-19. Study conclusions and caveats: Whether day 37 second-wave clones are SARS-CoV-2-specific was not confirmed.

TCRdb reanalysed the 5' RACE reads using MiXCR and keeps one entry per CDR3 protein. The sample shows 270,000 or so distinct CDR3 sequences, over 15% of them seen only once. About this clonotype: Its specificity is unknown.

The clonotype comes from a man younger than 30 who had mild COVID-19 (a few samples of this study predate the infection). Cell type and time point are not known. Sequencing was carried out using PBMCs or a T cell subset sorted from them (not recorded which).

Written as DNA, the CDR3 is TGTGCCAGCAGCTTAGAAGAGACAGCCAGTGGGGAAGCTTTCTTT. Amino acid sequence: CASSLEETASGEAFF. This rearrangement joins TRBV7-6 to TRBJ1-1; weak D call: TRBD1 (5 bases). V shed 1 base and J shed 8 bases, with 17 bases lying between them. The CDR3 runs to 15 residues. The germline gives CDR1 SGHVS, CDR2 FNYEAQ.